Below are 17 T cell receptor beta chains sequenced from a single sample in a study of cytotoxic CD8 clonotypes in ibrutinib-treated CLL. Using immunoSEQ multiplex PCR, the repertoire was profiled, and TCRdb retains in-frame clones only, with some absent. This sample has 100,000 or so clones, with 50% to 65% found just once. Sequenced material: PBMCs, taken after 24 months of ibrutinib treatment. These receptors were obtained from a human donor with chronic lymphocytic leukemia.

The chain has TRBV5-4 and TRBJ1-2; D might be TRBD1 (5 bases). Germline CDR1 is SGHNT and CDR2 is YYREEE (reference sequence). CDR3 length: 12 residues. Trimming shortened V by 3 bases and J by 6 bases, and 9 bases separated the two germline ends. This chain's CDR3 is CASSSDSDGYTF. Here the CDR3 DNA reads TGTGCCAGCAGCTCCGACAGTGATGGCTACACCTTC.

The chain links TRBV5-6 to TRBJ2-2, with D uncertain. Germline V lookup: CDR1 SGHDT, CDR2 YYEEEE. Trimming cost V 0 bases and J 4 bases, with 4 bases left between them. The CDR3 runs 13 residues. Here the CDR3 DNA reads TGTGCCAGCAGCTTGGCCGGCACCGGGGAGCTGTTTTTT. Residues: CASSLAGTGELFF.

The chain is built from TRBV9 and TRBJ2-1; D perhaps matches TRBD1 (6 bases). The germline CDR1 and CDR2 sequences are SGDLS and YYNGEE. The CDR3 covers 15 residues. V lost 2 bases to trimming and J lost 7 bases, with 16 bases between them. The CDR3 DNA reads as TGTGCCAGCAGCGTCCGGGACATTCCTTGGAATGAGCAGTTCTTC. Its translation: CASSVRDIPWNEQFF.

This clone was counted only a few times. The J gene is TRBJ2-2, the V gene TRBV10-1; a possible D gene is TRBD2 (7 bases). This CDR3 has 18 amino acids. Germline assignment: CDR1 WNHNN and CDR2 SYGVQD (reference sequence). Trimming stripped 6 bases from V and 0 bases from J, with 20 bases between. CDR3 in DNA: TGCGCCAGCAGCCTTAATCGCGGGGGCACCGCGAACACCGGGGAGCTGTTTTTT. Translation: CASSLNRGGTANTGELFF.

The chain recombines TRBV27 with TRBJ2-1, with D tentatively TRBD1 (5 bases). Germline CDR1 reads MNHEY; CDR2 reads SMNVEV (reference sequence). Trimming shortened V by 2 bases and J by 6 bases, and 5 bases separated the two germline ends. The CDR3 totals 12 residues. This CDR3 reads CASSLRGNEQFF. The CDR3 DNA is TGTGCCAGCAGTTTAAGGGGCAATGAGCAGTTCTTC.

The chain combines TRBV7-3 with TRBJ2-1, with TRBD1 identical over 10 bases. Trimming took 11 bases from V and 8 from J; bases not matched to a gene: 6. This CDR3 spans 12 amino acids. Germline V lookup: CDR1 SGHTA, CDR2 FQGTGA. This CDR3 reads CAVRDRGYEQFF. In nucleotides, the CDR3 is TGTGCCGTACGGGACAGGGGATATGAGCAGTTCTTC.

The sample holds a few counts of this clone. The chain links TRBV6-5 to TRBJ1-2, with D perhaps matching TRBD1 (6 bases). This CDR3 has 13 residues. V shed 6 bases and J shed 8 bases, with 16 bases lying between them. Germline V gene lookup returns CDR1 MNHEY and CDR2 SVGAGI. The CDR3 is CASRPTGPGGYTF. The CDR3 DNA is TGTGCCAGCAGACCAACAGGGCCTGGAGGCTACACCTTC.

The chain joins TRBV2 to TRBJ1-5; maybe TRBD1 (5 bases). CDR1 and CDR2 (germline): SNHLY, FYNNEI. Trimming pared 3 bases from V and 0 bases from J, leaving 9 bases between. CDR3 length equals 15 residues. CDR3 in amino acids: CASSDSGFSNQPQHF. In DNA, the CDR3 is TGTGCCAGCAGTGACTCAGGGTTTAGCAATCAGCCCCAGCATTTT.

The J gene is TRBJ2-7, the V gene TRBV18; D might be TRBD1 (5 bases). The germline V gene encodes CDR1 KGHSH and CDR2 LQKENI. This CDR3 region has 13 residues. The germline V and J ends were trimmed by 2 bases and 1 base, with 6 bases remaining between them. Here the CDR3 reads CASSPRGSYEQYF. DNA for the CDR3: TGTGCCAGCTCACCAAGGGGATCCTACGAGCAGTACTTC.

This clone has only one observation. V gene TRBV25-1 combines with J gene TRBJ1-6; perhaps TRBD1 as D (6 bases). Trimming took off 6 bases at V and 4 bases at J, with 10 bases between the two ends. CDR1 and CDR2 from the germline V gene are MGHDK and SYGVNS. The CDR3 runs to 14 residues. The CDR3 loop reads CASSPRGYNSPLHF. The DNA for the CDR3 is TGTGCCAGCAGCCCTAGGGGGTATAATTCACCCCTCCACTTT.

CDR3 sequence (DNA): TGTGCCAGCAGAGCAGCAGGGAAAGCCAAAAACATTCAGTACTTC. Its translation is CASRAAGKAKNIQYF. J is TRBJ2-4 and V is TRBV11-2; TRBD1 is a possible D gene (5 bases). Trimming stripped 6 bases from V and 0 bases from J, with 12 bases between. This CDR3 is 15 amino acids long. Per the germline V gene, CDR1 is SGHAT and CDR2 is FQNNGV. Looking up the rest from reference TRBV11-2 and TRBJ2-4 gives the full variable domain: EAGVAQSPRYKIIEKRQSVAFWCNPISGHATLYWYQQILGQGPKLLIQFQNNGVVDDSQLPKDRFSAERLKGVDSTLKIQPAKLEDSAVYLCASRAAGKAKNIQYFGAGTRLSVL.

The rearrangement links TRBV30 to TRBJ1-2, with no clear D. CDR3 length equals 16 residues. V lost 0 bases to trimming and J lost 0 bases, with 14 bases between them. Germline loops: CDR1 GTSNPN, CDR2 SVGIG (reference sequence). CDR3 sequence: CAWSVRVAGANYGYTF. In DNA form, the CDR3 reads TGTGCCTGGAGTGTACGAGTGGCAGGAGCTAACTATGGCTACACCTTC.

In its sample, this clone was seen a few times. The chain couples TRBV4-2 to TRBJ2-5; 9 nucleotides agree with TRBD2. Unmatched junction bases numbered 17, after V lost 4 bases and J lost 2 bases. The CDR3 has 19 amino acids. Looked up from germline, CDR1 is LGHNA and CDR2 is YNFKEQ. CDR3 sequence: CASSRLAPAGGRGQETQYF. Here the CDR3 DNA reads TGTGCCAGCAGCCGACTTGCCCCAGCGGGGGGACGGGGGCAAGAGACCCAGTACTTC.

The chain has TRBV7-9 and TRBJ2-1; D may be TRBD1 (6 bases). The CDR3 contains 16 residues. Trimming shortened V by 2 bases and J by 0 bases, and 11 bases separated the two germline ends. Germline lookup yields CDR1 SEHNR and CDR2 FQNEAQ (reference sequence). The CDR3 sequence: CASSLQGPSSYNEQFF. CDR3 in DNA: TGTGCCAGCAGCTTACAGGGGCCGAGCTCCTACAATGAGCAGTTCTTC.

This chain connects TRBV5-1 to TRBJ1-1; 9 bases map to TRBD1. V gave up 0 bases and J gave up 10 bases; unmatched junction bases: 7. The CDR3 spans 14 residues. CDR1 is SGHRS, CDR2 YFSETQ, per germline. The CDR3 here is CASSLDGQGLGAFF. CDR3 bases: TGCGCCAGCAGCTTGGATGGACAGGGGTTGGGAGCTTTCTTT.

This clone was seen only a few times. J is TRBJ2-1 and V is TRBV10-3; TRBD2 matches at 14 bases. Germline-derived CDR1 and CDR2 are ENHRY and SYGVKD. After removal of 0 bases from V and 4 bases from J, the junction contained 2 bases not matched to a gene. The CDR3 runs to 17 residues. CDR3 in amino acids: CAISESWTSGGYNEQFF. Written as DNA, the CDR3 is TGTGCCATCAGTGAGTCGTGGACTAGCGGGGGGTACAATGAGCAGTTCTTC.

The V gene is TRBV9, the J gene TRBJ1-5, with TRBD1 matching over 11 bases. This CDR3 contains 16 residues. Germline V lookup: CDR1 SGDLS, CDR2 YYNGEE. Losses at the gene ends were 2 bases for V and 8 bases for J; bases not matched to a gene: 9. The CDR3, as DNA: TGTGCCAGCAGCGTTGGGACAGGGGGTAATGTGGAGCCCCAGCATTTT. Encoded protein: CASSVGTGGNVEPQHF.